This TCR beta chain was captured in a study of T cell responses to AZD1222 COVID-19 vaccine. General observations from the study: The donor group comprised mostly white British people and more females; the analysis possibly underestimated clonal diversity. Scientists sampled the repertoires only once the peak T cell response had passed.

This clone was observed a single time. Its antigen remains unknown. The ends were cut back, 5 bases at V and 7 bases at J, with 10 bases in the middle. This CDR3 region has 12 residues. CDR1 and CDR2 from the germline V gene are SGHAT and FQNNGV. The protocol was immunoSEQ multiplex PCR, while the TCRdb copy is restricted to in-frame clones and leaves out a portion. The table includes approximately 64,000 clones, 65% to 85% detected once. The receptor comes from an adult in good health. This specimen consisted of peripheral blood, obtained on day 0 of AZD1222 vaccination. The chain combines TRBV11-2 with TRBJ2-3; weak D call: TRBD2 (6 bases). The chain's CDR3 is CASSPGGYTQYF. In DNA, the CDR3 is TGTGCCAGCAGCCCTGGGGGGTATACGCAGTATTTT.